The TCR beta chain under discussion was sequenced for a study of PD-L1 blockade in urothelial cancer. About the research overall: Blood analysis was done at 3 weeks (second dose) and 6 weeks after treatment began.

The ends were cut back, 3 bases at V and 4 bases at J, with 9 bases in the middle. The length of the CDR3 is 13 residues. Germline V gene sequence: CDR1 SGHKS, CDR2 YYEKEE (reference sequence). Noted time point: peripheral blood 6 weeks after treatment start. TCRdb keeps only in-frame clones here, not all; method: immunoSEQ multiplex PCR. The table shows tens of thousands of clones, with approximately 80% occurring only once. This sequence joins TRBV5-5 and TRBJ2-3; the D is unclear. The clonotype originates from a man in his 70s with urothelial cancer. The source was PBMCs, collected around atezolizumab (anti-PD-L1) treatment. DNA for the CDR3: TGTGCCAGCAGCTCCCAGCGTTCAGATACGCAGTATTTT. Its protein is CASSSQRSDTQYF.